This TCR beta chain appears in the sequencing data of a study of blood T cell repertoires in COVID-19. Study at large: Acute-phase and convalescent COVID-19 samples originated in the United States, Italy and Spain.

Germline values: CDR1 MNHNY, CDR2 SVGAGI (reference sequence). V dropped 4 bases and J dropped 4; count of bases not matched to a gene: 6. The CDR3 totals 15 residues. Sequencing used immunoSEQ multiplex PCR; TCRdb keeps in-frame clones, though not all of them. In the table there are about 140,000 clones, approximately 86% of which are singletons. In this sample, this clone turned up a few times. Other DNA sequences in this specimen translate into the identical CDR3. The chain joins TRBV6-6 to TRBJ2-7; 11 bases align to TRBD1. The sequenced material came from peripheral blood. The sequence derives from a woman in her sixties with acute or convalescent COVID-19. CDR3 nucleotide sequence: TGTGCCAGCAGTTTAGCCGGGACAGGGGGTTACGAGCAGTACTTC. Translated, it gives CASSLAGTGGYEQYF.